The rows below give T cell receptor beta chains drawn from one sample of a study of T cells after yellow fever vaccination. One entry per CDR3 protein, called by TCRdb with MiXCR from the 5' RACE reads. The sample consists of approximately 160,000 distinct CDR3 sequences, around 9.7% of them appearing once. The starting material was CD8+ T cells sorted from PBMCs, obtained 45 days after the yellow fever booster vaccination. The source is a man younger than 35 who received the YFV17D yellow fever vaccine. The CDR3 runs from the conserved cysteine through the conserved F or W. Fields, in order: J gene, V gene, CDR3 protein.

TRBJ1-1	TRBV4-1	CASSQVGSASEAFF
TRBJ1-1	TRBV6-2/TRBV6-3	CASGVGYGAEAFF
TRBJ1-1	TRBV7-8	CASSTGSTEAFF
TRBJ1-2	TRBV6-5	CASSFRGINSPYYGYTF
TRBJ1-1	TRBV6-5	CASSYQGWTEAFF
TRBJ2-1	TRBV5-4	CASTRDGRSYNEQFF
TRBJ1-5	TRBV4-1	CASSQGPPAGGHQPQHF
TRBJ1-2	TRBV7-9	CASSAGGGYTF
TRBJ2-5	TRBV6-5	CARYRVVQETQYF
TRBJ2-1	TRBV2	CATPISSGTVSYNEQFF
TRBJ2-3	TRBV5-1	CASWKEGHFWKTQYF
TRBJ1-2	TRBV9	CASGQDGLNYGYTF
TRBJ2-2	TRBV15	CATSNEQGIGELFF
TRBJ2-7	TRBV3-1	CASSHRRQGSGYEQYF
TRBJ1-2	TRBV7-9	CASSLDPYGYTF
TRBJ1-1	TRBV11-2	CASSLVASVNTEAFF
TRBJ1-4	TRBV4-3	CASSRFHRDKNEKLFF
TRBJ1-1	TRBV7-9	CASSPSAARGTEAFF
TRBJ1-6	TRBV6-2/TRBV6-3	CASSYGGRISPLHF
TRBJ1-6	TRBV7-8	CASSLRQGNGLNSPLHF
TRBJ2-5	TRBV6-2/TRBV6-3	CASSYLDLQETQYF
TRBJ2-5	TRBV10-3	CAISEGLASLAAETQYF
TRBJ1-1	TRBV5-1	CASSYNSPRSEAFF
TRBJ1-1	TRBV4-2	CASSQVGGTEAFF
TRBJ2-3	TRBV7-8	CASRPRSDTQYF
TRBJ2-5	TRBV15	CATSRDLALKETQYF
TRBJ2-1	TRBV7-9	CASSSATSGGVFYNEQFF
TRBJ1-5	TRBV20-1	CSARVGPSDQPQHF
TRBJ1-4	TRBV10-2	CASSDRGRPHEKLFF
TRBJ1-5	TRBV4-1	CASSPRGQGNQPQHF
TRBJ2-5	TRBV6-2/TRBV6-3	CASSYLAGQETQYF